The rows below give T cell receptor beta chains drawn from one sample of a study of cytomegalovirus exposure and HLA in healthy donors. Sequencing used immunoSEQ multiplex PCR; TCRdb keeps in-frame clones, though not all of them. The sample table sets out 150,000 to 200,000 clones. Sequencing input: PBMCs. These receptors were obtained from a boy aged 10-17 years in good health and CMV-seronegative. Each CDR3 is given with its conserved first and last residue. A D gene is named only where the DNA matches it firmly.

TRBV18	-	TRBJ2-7	CASSPSLSGEQYF	TGTGCCAGCTCTCCCTCCCTTTCGGGCGAGCAGTACTTC
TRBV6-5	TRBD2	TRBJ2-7	CASSYSGSGLRYEQYF	TGTGCCAGCAGTTACTCAGGTAGCGGGTTAAGGTACGAGCAGTACTTC
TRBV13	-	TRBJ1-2	CASSLGRSASSYGYTF	TGTGCCAGCAGCTTAGGCCGGAGCGCCTCCAGCTATGGCTACACCTTC
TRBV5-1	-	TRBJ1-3	CASSRDTSGNTIYF	TGCGCCAGCAGCCGGGACACATCTGGAAACACCATATATTTT
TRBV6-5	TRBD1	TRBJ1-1	CASSSGGLRAFF	TGTGCCAGCAGCTCAGGGGGTCTGCGGGCTTTCTTT
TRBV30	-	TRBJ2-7	CAWSAPKLYADEQYF	TGTGCCTGGAGTGCTCCGAAACTCTATGCGGACGAGCAGTACTTC
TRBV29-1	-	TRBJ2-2	CSVGQEGNTGELFF	TGCAGCGTGGGCCAAGAAGGGAACACCGGGGAGCTGTTTTTT
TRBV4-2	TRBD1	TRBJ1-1	CASSPGTGGLLSEAFF	TGTGCCAGCAGCCCAGGGACAGGGGGCCTACTATCTGAAGCTTTCTTT
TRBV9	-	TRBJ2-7	CASSAYPRQDYEQYF	TGTGCCAGCAGCGCCTACCCCCGTCAGGACTACGAGCAGTACTTC
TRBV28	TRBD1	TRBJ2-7	CASSLAGTGGGEQYF	TGTGCCAGCAGCTTAGCCGGGACAGGGGGCGGTGAGCAGTACTTC
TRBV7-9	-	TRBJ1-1	CASSSLRSTNTEAFF	TGTGCCAGCAGCTCCCTGCGGAGCACGAACACTGAAGCTTTCTTT
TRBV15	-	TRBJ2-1	CATAGGPYNEQFF	TGTGCCACCGCCGGGGGGCCCTACAATGAGCAGTTCTTC
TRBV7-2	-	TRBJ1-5	CASSSGGRSFQPQHF	TGTGCCAGCAGCTCGGGGGGCAGATCTTTTCAGCCCCAGCATTTT
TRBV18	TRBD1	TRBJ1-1	CASSAGQMNTEAFF	TGTGCCAGCTCAGCGGGACAGATGAACACTGAAGCTTTCTTT
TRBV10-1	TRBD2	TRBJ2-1	CASSETSGGGEQFF	TGCGCCAGCAGTGAGACTAGCGGGGGAGGTGAGCAGTTCTTC
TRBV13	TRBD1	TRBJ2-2	CASSHTLRTGRARELFF	TGTGCCAGCAGCCATACACTTAGGACAGGGCGCGCCCGGGAGCTGTTTTTT
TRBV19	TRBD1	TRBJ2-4	CASSRQGEPNLAKNIQYF	TGTGCCAGTAGTCGACAGGGGGAACCAAACTTAGCCAAAAACATTCAGTACTTC
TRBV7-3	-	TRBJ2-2	CASSLGQNTGELFF	TGTGCCAGCAGCTTAGGGCAGAACACCGGGGAGCTGTTTTTT
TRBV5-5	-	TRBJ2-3	CASSFRPGQLTSSTDTQYF	TGTGCCAGCAGCTTTCGCCCGGGACAACTAACCTCTAGCACAGATACGCAGTATTTT
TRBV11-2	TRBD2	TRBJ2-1	CASSPGLAGGMANEQFF	TGTGCCAGCAGCCCAGGACTAGCGGGGGGAATGGCTAATGAGCAGTTCTTC
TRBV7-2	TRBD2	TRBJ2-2	CASSLDGTSGGEGELFF	TGTGCCAGCAGCTTAGACGGGACTAGCGGGGGGGAAGGGGAGCTGTTTTTT
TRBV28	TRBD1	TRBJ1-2	CASSSTGLNGYTF	TGTGCCAGCAGTTCGACAGGGTTAAATGGCTACACCTTC
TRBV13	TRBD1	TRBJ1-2	CASRDGQGYGYTF	TGTGCCAGCAGGGACGGACAGGGCTATGGCTACACCTTC
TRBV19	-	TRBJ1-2	CASSIPGRGGYGYTF	TGTGCCAGTAGTATTCCGGGGCGCGGGGGCTATGGCTACACCTTC
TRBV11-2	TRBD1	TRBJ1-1	CASSRTGRPEAFF	TGTGCCAGCAGCCGGACAGGGCGACCTGAAGCTTTCTTT
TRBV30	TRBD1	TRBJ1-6	CAWSVARQGPYNSPLHF	TGTGCCTGGAGTGTAGCCCGACAGGGACCCTATAATTCACCCCTCCACTTT
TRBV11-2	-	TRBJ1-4	CASSSQGATNEKLFF	TGTGCCAGCAGCTCACAGGGAGCAACTAATGAAAAACTGTTTTTT
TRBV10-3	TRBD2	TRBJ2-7	CAISDGLAGGLREQHF	TGTGCCATCAGTGACGGACTAGCGGGGGGGCTTCGCGAGCAGCACTTC
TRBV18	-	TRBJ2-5	CASSPVGGQETQYF	TGTGCCAGCTCACCAGTGGGCGGGCAAGAGACCCAGTACTTC
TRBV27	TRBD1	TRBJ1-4	CASSLDRRSIDEKLFF	TGTGCCAGCAGTCTGGACAGGCGATCTATTGATGAAAAACTGTTTTTT
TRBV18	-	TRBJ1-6	CASSYEPNSPLHF	TGTGCCAGCTCTTACGAGCCCAATTCACCCCTCCACTTT
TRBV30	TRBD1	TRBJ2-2	CAFHRGSPNTGELFF	TGTGCATTCCACAGGGGCTCTCCCAACACCGGGGAGCTGTTTTTT
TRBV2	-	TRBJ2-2	CASSDSQVANTGELFF	TGTGCCAGCAGTGATTCTCAGGTCGCGAACACCGGGGAGCTGTTTTTT
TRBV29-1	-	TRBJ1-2	CSVEPGVTGYTF	TGCAGCGTAGAACCGGGAGTCACTGGCTACACCTTC
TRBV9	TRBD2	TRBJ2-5	CASSVGAAGQETQYF	TGTGCCAGCAGCGTAGGTGCAGCGGGGCAAGAGACCCAGTACTTC
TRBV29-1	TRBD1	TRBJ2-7	CSVDTGTGLLEQYF	TGCAGCGTTGATACCGGGACAGGGTTACTCGAGCAGTACTTC
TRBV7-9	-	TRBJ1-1	CASSQLGGTEAFF	TGTGCCAGCAGCCAGCTCGGGGGCACTGAAGCTTTCTTT
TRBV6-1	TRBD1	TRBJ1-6	CASSATGTGESF	TGTGCCAGCAGTGCCACCGGGACAGGGGAATCCTTT
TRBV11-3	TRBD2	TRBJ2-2	CASSPGGSTGELFF	TGTGCCAGCTCCCCGGGGGGGAGCACCGGGGAGCTGTTTTTT
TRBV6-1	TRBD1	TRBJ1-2	CASSPDRARNYGYTF	TGTGCCAGCAGTCCGGACAGGGCACGTAACTATGGCTACACCTTC
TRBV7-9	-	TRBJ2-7	CASSPPTGYGYEQYF	TGTGCCAGCAGCCCACCGACGGGGTATGGGTACGAGCAGTACTTC
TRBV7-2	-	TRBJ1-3	CASRQGSGNTIYF	TGTGCCAGCAGGCAGGGGTCCGGAAACACCATATATTTT
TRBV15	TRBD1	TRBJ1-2	CATSRDDGTALRGYTF	TGTGCCACCAGCAGAGATGATGGGACAGCCTTGCGTGGCTACACCTTC
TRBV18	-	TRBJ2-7	CASSPEGSSYEQYF	TGTGCCAGCTCACCAGAGGGTAGCTCCTACGAGCAGTACTTC
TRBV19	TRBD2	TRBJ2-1	CASSGVGTKSDNEQFF	TGTGCCAGTAGTGGTGTAGGGACTAAGTCCGACAATGAGCAGTTCTTC
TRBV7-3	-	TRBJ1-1	CASSLYRDTEAFF	TGTGCCAGCAGCTTATACAGGGACACTGAAGCTTTCTTT
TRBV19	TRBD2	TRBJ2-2	CASRGLAGNTGELFF	TGTGCCAGTAGAGGACTAGCGGGGAACACCGGGGAGCTGTTTTTT
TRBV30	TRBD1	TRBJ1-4	CAWSGESGTANEKLFF	TGTGCCTGGAGTGGGGAATCCGGGACAGCTAATGAAAAACTGTTTTTT
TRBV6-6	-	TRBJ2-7	CASSFTGTNSYEQYF	TGTGCCAGCAGTTTTACAGGGACCAACTCCTACGAGCAGTACTTC
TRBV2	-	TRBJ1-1	CASSPLTGNLNTEAFF	TGTGCCAGCAGCCCCCTGACAGGTAATCTTAACACTGAAGCTTTCTTT
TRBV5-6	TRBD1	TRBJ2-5	CASRQTGSPQETQYF	TGTGCCAGCCGCCAGACAGGGAGCCCTCAAGAGACCCAGTACTTC
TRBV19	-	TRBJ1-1	CASRTGNTEAFF	TGTGCCAGTAGGACAGGGAACACTGAAGCTTTCTTT
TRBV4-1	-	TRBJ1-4	CASSLWTGNNEKLFF	TGCGCCAGCAGCCTTTGGACGGGAAATAATGAAAAACTGTTTTTT